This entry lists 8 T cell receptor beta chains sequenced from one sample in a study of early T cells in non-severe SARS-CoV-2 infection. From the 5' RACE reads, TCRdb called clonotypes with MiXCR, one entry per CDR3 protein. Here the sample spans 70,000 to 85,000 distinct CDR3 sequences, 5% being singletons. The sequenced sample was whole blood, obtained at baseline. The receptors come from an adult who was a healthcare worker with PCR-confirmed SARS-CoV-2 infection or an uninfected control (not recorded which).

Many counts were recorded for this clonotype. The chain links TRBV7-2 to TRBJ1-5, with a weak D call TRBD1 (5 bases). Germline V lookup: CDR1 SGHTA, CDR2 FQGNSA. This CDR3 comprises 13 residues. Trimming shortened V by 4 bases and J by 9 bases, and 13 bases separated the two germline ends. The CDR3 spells CASSSTASGPQHF. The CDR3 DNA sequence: TGTGCCAGCAGCTCGACAGCCTCCGGGCCCCAGCATTTT.

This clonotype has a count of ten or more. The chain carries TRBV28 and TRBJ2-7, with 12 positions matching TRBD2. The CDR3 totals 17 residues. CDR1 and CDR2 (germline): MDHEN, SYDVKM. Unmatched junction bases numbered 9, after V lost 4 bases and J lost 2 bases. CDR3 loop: CASSSSPLAGGAYEQYF. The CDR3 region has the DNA TGTGCCAGCAGTTCCTCCCCACTAGCGGGGGGAGCCTACGAGCAGTACTTC. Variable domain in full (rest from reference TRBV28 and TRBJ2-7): DVKVTQSSRYLVKRTGEKVFLECVQDMDHENMFWYRQDPGLGLRLIYFSYDVKMKEKGDIPEGYSVSREKKERFSLILESASTNQTSMYLCASSSSPLAGGAYEQYFGPGTRLTVT.

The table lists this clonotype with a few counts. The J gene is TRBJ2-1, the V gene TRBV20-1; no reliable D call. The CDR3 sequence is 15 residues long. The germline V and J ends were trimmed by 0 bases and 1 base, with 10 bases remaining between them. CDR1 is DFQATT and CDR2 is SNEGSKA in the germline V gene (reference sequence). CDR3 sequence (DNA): TGCAGTGCTAGAGATCGACCTGATTCCTACAATGAGCAGTTCTTC. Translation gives CSARDRPDSYNEQFF.

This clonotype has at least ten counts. CDR3 DNA: TGTGCCAGCAGACTCTCAGGAGCCACCGGCTATGGCTACACCTTC. This encodes CASRLSGATGYGYTF. The V and J genes are TRBV14 and TRBJ1-2; unclear D gene. There are 15 residues in the CDR3. V was shortened by 6 bases and J by 4 bases, with 18 bases between the two germline ends. CDR1 is SGHDN, CDR2 FVKESK, per germline.

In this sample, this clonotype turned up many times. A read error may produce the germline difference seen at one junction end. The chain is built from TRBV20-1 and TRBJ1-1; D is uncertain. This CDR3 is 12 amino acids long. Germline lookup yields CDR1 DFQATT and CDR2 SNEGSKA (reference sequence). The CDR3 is CSARGRNNEAFF. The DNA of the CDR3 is TGCAGTGCTAGGGGCCGAAACAATGAAGCTTTCTTT.

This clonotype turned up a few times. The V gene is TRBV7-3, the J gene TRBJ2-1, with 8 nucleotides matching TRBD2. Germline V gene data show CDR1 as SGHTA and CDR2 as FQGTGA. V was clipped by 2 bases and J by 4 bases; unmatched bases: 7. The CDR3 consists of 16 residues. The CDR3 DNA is TGTGCCAGCAGCTTAGGATCCCTAGCGGGTTACAATGAGCAGTTCTTC. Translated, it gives CASSLGSLAGYNEQFF.

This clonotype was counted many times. The CDR3 DNA reads TGTGCCAGCACCCCCATGGGACGTGAAGCTTTCTTT. Its protein is CASTPMGREAFF. This chain connects TRBV6-1 to TRBJ1-1; possible D gene TRBD1, 5 bases. Trimming took off 7 bases at V and 7 bases at J, with 13 bases between the two ends. CDR3 length: 12 amino acids. Per the germline V gene, CDR1 is MNHNS and CDR2 is SASEGT.

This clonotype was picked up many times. DNA for the CDR3: TGTGCCAGCAGCGGAAGGAGGACCGGGGAGCTGTTTTTT. As protein: CASSGRRTGELFF. The chain is built from TRBV9 and TRBJ2-2, with TRBD2 as a possible D gene (5 bases). Deletions cut 3 bases from V and 5 bases from J, with 8 bases between. Germline CDR1 SGDLS, CDR2 YYNGEE. This CDR3 has 13 amino acids.